This T cell receptor (beta chain) derives from a study of T cell responses to AZD1222 COVID-19 vaccine. Points from the study as a whole: Clonal diversity was possibly underestimated; the donors were predominantly white British and more often female. Vaccine-associated CD4 TCRs spanned spike, dominant at 160-218 and 743-854. Elevations in Spike-specific TCR breadth and depth followed administration of two AZD1222 doses.

This clone was picked up one time. Its target is not known. TCRdb keeps only in-frame clones here, not all; method: immunoSEQ multiplex PCR. The data hold under 150,000 clones, with 88% observed a single time. This CDR3 is built from 13 residues. The germline CDR1 and CDR2 sequences are GTSNPN and SVGIG (reference sequence). V dropped 5 bases and J dropped 2; count of bases not matched to a gene: 4. The rearrangement joins TRBV30 to TRBJ2-7; the match to TRBD2 covers 9 bases. This TCR came from an adult in good health. The specimen was peripheral blood, collected on day 0 of AZD1222 vaccination. The CDR3 bases are TGTGCCTGGTCCACTAGCGGGCCCTACGAGCAGTACTTC. It codes for CAWSTSGPYEQYF.